The source of this TCR beta chain is a study of technical replicates of blood from several donors. TCRdb's table, derived via immunoSEQ multiplex PCR, lists solely in-frame clones and lacks some. The profile shows tens of thousands of clones, under 98% of them singletons. Germline CDR1 is SQVTM and CDR2 is ANQGSEA. Trimming stripped 3 bases from V and 8 bases from J, with 16 bases between. CDR3 size: 13 residues. The source is a human donor in good health. This chain links TRBV29-1 with TRBJ1-2; D gene unclear. The sample was T cells isolated from PBMCs. CDR3: CSVETGSPGGYTF. In nucleotides, the CDR3 is TGCAGCGTTGAGACGGGGAGCCCGGGCGGCTACACCTTC.